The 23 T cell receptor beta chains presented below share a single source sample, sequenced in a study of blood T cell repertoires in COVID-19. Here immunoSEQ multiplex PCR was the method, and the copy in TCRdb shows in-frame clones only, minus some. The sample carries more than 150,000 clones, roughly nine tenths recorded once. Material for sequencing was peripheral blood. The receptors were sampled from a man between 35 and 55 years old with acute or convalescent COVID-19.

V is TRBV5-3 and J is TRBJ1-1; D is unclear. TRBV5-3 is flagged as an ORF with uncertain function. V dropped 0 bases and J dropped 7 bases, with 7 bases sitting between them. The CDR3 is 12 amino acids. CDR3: CARSLVRGEAFF. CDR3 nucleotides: TGTGCCAGAAGCTTGGTGCGAGGTGAAGCTTTCTTT.

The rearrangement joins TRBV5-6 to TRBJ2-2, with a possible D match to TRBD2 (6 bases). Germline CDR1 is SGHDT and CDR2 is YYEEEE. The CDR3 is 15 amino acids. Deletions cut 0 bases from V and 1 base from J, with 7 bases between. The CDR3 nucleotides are TGTGCCAGCAGCTTGGTCGGGGGGAACACCGGGGAGCTGTTTTTT. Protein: CASSLVGGNTGELFF.

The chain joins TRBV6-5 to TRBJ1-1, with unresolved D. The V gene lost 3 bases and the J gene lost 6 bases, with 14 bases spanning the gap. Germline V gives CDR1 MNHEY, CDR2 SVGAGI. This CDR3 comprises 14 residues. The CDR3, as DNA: TGTGCCAGCAGTTATAGCGGAGCCACTCCTGAAGCTTTCTTT. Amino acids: CASSYSGATPEAFF.

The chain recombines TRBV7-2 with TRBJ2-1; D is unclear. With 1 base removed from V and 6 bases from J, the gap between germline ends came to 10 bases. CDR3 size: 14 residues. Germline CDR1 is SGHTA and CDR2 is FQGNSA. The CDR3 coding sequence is TGTGCCAGCAGCTTAGTACGATTCGGCAATGAGCAGTTCTTC. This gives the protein CASSLVRFGNEQFF. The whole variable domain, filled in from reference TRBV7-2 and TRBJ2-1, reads GAGVSQSPSNKVTEKGKDVELRCDPISGHTALYWYRQSLGQGLEFLIYFQGNSAPDKSGLPSDRFSAERTGGSVSTLTIQRTQQEDSAVYLCASSLVRFGNEQFFGPGTRLTVL.

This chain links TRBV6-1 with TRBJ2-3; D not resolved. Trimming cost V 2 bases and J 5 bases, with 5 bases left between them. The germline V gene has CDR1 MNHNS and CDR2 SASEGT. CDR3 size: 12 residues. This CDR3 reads CASSEKLDTQYF. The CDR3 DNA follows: TGTGCCAGCAGTGAAAAACTAGATACGCAGTATTTT.

In DNA, the CDR3 is TGCGCCAGCAGCCAGGGGGATCCCGGCACAGATACGCAGTATTTT. It encodes CASSQGDPGTDTQYF. J is TRBJ2-3 and V is TRBV5-1; TRBD1 aligns across 7 bases. With V trimmed by 4 bases and J by 1 base, 6 bases remained unmatched. The CDR3 covers 15 residues. Germline V gives CDR1 SGHRS, CDR2 YFSETQ.

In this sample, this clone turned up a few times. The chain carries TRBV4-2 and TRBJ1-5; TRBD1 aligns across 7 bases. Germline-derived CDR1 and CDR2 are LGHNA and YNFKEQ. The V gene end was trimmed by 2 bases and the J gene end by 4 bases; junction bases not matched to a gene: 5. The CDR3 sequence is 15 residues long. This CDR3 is CASSQRDSGNQPQHF. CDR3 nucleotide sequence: TGTGCCAGCAGCCAAAGGGACAGTGGGAATCAGCCCCAGCATTTT.

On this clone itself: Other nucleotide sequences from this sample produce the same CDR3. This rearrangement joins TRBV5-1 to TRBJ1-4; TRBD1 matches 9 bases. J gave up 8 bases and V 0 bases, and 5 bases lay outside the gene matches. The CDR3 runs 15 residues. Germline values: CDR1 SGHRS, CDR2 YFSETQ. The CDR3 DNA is TGCGCCAGCAGCTTGGCGGGACAGGGTGGCGAAAAACTGTTTTTT. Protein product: CASSLAGQGGEKLFF.

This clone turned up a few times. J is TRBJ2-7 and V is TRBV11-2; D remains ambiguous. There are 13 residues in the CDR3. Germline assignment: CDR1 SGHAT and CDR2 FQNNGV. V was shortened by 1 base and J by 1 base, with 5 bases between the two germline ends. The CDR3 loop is CASSLVLSYEQYF. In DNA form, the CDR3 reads TGTGCCAGCAGCTTAGTACTATCCTACGAGCAGTACTTC.

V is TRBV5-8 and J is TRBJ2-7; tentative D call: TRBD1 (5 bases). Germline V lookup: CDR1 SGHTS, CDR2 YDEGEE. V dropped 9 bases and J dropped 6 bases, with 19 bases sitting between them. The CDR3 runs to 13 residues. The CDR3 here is CATFRLGVGEQYF. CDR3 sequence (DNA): TGTGCCACTTTTCGGTTAGGGGTCGGCGAGCAGTACTTC.

CDR3 coding DNA: TGTGCCAGCAGGGAAGGACAGATCCTTGGCTACGAGCAGTACTTC. Its translation is CASREGQILGYEQYF. The chain is built from TRBV5-6 and TRBJ2-7; tentative D call: TRBD1 (6 bases). CDR3 length: 15 residues. The V gene's germline CDR1 is SGHDT and CDR2 YYEEEE. Trimming shortened V by 5 bases and J by 3 bases, and 18 bases separated the two germline ends. Filled out from reference TRBV5-6 and TRBJ2-7, the complete variable domain reads DAGVTQSPTHLIKTRGQQVTLRCSPKSGHDTVSWYQQALGQGPQFIFQYYEEEERQRGNFPDRFSGHQFPNYSSELNVNALLLGDSALYLCASREGQILGYEQYFGPGTRLTVT.

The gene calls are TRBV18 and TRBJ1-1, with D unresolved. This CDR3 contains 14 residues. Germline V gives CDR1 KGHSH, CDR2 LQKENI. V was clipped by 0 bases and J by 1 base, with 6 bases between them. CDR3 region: CASSPPSSNTEAFF. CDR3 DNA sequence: TGTGCCAGCTCACCACCGTCCTCGAACACTGAAGCTTTCTTT.

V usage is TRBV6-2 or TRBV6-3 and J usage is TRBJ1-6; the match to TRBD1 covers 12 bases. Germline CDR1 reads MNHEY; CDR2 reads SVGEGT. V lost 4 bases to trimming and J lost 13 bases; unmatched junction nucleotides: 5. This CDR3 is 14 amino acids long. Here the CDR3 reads CASSWGTGGDPLHF. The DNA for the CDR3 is TGTGCCAGCAGTTGGGGGACAGGGGGCGATCCCCTCCACTTT.

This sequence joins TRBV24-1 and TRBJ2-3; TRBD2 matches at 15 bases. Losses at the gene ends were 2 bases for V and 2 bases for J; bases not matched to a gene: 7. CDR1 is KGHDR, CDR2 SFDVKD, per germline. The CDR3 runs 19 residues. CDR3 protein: CATSDWGLAGGASTDTQYF. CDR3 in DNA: TGTGCCACCAGTGATTGGGGACTAGCGGGGGGCGCCTCCACAGATACGCAGTATTTT.

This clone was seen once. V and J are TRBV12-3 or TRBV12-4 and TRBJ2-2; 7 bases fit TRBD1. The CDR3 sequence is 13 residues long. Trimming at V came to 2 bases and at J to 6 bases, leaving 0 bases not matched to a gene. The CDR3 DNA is TGTGCCAGCAGTTTAAGGGGGCCCGGGGAGCTGTTTTTT. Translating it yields CASSLRGPGELFF.

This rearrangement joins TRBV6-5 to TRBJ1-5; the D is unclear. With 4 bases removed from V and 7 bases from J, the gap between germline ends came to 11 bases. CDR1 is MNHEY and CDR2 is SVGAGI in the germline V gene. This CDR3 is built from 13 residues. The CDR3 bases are TGTGCCAGCAGTTCAGAAGCGAACCAGCCCCAGCATTTT. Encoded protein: CASSSEANQPQHF.

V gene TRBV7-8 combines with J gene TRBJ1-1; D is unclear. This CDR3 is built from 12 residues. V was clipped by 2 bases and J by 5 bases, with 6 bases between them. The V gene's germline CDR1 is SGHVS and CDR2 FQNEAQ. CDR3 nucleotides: TGTGCCAGCAGCTTAACGGGGACTGAAGCTTTCTTT. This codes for CASSLTGTEAFF.

This CDR3 reads CASSYSAGTGELFF. The CDR3 DNA reads as TGTGCCAGCAGTTACTCCGCCGGGACCGGGGAGCTGTTTTTT. The chain links TRBV6-5 to TRBJ2-2; D is uncertain. The V end lost 0 bases, the J end lost 5 bases, and 7 bases lay between the germline ends. This CDR3 has 14 amino acids. Looked up from germline, CDR1 is MNHEY and CDR2 is SVGAGI.

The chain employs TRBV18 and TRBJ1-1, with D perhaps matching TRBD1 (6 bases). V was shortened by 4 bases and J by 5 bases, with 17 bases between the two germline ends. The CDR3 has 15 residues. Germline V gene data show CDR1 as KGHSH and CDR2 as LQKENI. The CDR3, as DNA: TGTGCCAGCTCACTGGAGGGGGGGCTAGGAACTGAAGCTTTCTTT. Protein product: CASSLEGGLGTEAFF.

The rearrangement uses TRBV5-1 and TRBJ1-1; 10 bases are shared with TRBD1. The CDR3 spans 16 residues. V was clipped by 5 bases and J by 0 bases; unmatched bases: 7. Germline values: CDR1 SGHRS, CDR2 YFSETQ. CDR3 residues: CASRPDRGLLNTEAFF. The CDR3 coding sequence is TGCGCCAGCAGACCTGACAGGGGGCTATTGAACACTGAAGCTTTCTTT.

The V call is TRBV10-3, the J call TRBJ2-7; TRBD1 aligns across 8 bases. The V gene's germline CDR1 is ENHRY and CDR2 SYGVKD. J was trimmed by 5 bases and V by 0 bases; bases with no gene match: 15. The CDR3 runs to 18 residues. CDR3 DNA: TGTGCCATCAGTGAGTCGAATATGGGACAGGTGCTTTCCGACGAGCAGTACTTC. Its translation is CAISESNMGQVLSDEQYF.

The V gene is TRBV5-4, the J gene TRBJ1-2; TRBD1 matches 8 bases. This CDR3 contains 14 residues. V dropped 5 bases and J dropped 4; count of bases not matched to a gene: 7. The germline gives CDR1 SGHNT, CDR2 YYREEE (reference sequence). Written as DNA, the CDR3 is TGTGCCAGCAGTCCCGACAGGGGAGGCTATGGCTACACCTTC. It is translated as CASSPDRGGYGYTF. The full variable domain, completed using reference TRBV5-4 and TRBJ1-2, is ETGVTQSPTHLIKTRGQQVTLRCSSQSGHNTVSWYQQALGQGPQFIFQYYREEENGRGNFPPRFSGLQFPNYSSELNVNALELDDSALYLCASSPDRGGYGYTFGSGTRLTVV.

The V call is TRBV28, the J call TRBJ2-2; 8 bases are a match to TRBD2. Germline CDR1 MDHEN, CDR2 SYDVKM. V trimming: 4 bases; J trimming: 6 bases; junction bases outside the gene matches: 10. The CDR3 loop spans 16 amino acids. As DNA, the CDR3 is TGTGCCAGCAGTTCGGTCGGGGGGGTAACTCCCGGGGAGCTGTTTTTT. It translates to CASSSVGGVTPGELFF.